This T cell receptor beta chain stems from a study of OX40 agonist ivuxolimab in advanced cancers. The CDR3 spans 14 residues. Trimming left V 2 bases short and J 3 bases short, with 7 bases between. Germline V lookup: CDR1 KGHSH, CDR2 LQKENI. Method: immunoSEQ multiplex PCR; TCRdb's copy keeps in-frame clones and lacks some. The data show about 89,000 clones, about nine tenths seen once. The investigators sampled blood at baseline, at cycle 4 day 1, and at cycle 7 day 1. The chain couples TRBV18 to TRBJ2-2; no clear D gene. Sequenced here: CD4+ or CD8+ T cells sorted from blood, sampled in a trial of the OX40 agonist ivuxolimab. The TCR sequence derives from an adult with an advanced solid tumor such as melanoma, head and neck, liver or kidney cancer. Written as DNA, the CDR3 is TGTGCCAGCTCACCAAGTGGTTACACCGGGGAGCTGTTTTTT. It codes for CASSPSGYTGELFF.